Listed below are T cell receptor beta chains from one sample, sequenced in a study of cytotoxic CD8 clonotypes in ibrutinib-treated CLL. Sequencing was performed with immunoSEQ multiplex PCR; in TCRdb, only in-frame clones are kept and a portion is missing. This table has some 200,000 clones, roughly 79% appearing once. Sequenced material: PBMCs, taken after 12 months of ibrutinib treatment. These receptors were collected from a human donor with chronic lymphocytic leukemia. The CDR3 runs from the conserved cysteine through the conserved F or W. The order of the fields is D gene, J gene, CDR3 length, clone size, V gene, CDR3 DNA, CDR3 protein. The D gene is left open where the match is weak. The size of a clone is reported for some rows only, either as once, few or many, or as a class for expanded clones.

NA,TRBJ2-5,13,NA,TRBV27,TGTGCCAGCAGTTTAACCAGGGGTGAGACCCAGTACTTC,CASSLTRGETQYF
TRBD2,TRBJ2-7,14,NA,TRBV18,TGTGCCAGCTCCCGGACTAGCGGGGGGGGCGAGCAGTACTTC,CASSRTSGGGEQYF
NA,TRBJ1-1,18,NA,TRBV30,TGTGCCTGGAGTGTTTTTTATTTTGGTAGGGCGCTGGGCACTGAAGCTTTCTTT,CAWSVFYFGRALGTEAFF
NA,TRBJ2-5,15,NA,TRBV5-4,TGTGCCAGCAGCACGGGCCTAGGGGTGGGAGAGACCCAGTACTTC,CASSTGLGVGETQYF
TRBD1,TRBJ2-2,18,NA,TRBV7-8,TGTGCCAGCAGCTTAGATACTCGGACAGGTCCGGGCACCGGGGAGCTGTTTTTT,CASSLDTRTGPGTGELFF
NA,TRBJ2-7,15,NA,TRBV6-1,TGTGCCAGCAGCGCCGGGACGACCAAATCCTACGAGCAGTACTTC,CASSAGTTKSYEQYF
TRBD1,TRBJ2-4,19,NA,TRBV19,TGTGCCAGTAGTCCCGGGACAGGGGCTTATGGTTTGGCCAAAAACATTCAGTACTTC,CASSPGTGAYGLAKNIQYF
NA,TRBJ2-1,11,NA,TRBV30,TGTGCCTGGAGCTGGTACAATGAGCAGTTCTTC,CAWSWYNEQFF
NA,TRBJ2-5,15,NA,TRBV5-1,TGCGCCAGCAGCTTGGATATTGGGGTCCAAGAGACCCAGTACTTC,CASSLDIGVQETQYF
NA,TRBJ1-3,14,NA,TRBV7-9,TGTGCCAGCAGTCCGTGGGGCTCTGGAAACACCATATATTTT,CASSPWGSGNTIYF
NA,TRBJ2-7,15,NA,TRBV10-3,TGTGCCATCAGTGACCCCCAGGGATCTACCTACGAGCAGTACTTC,CAISDPQGSTYEQYF
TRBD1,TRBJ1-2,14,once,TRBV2,TGTGCCAGCAAGATGCAGGGGGCAGTAGAACGATACACCTTC,CASKMQGAVERYTF
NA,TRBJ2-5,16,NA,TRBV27,TGTGCCAGCAGTTTAGTATCGGGCGGTGGGGGGAAGACCCAGTACTTC,CASSLVSGGGGKTQYF
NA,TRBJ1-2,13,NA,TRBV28,TGTGCCAGCAGTTTAATGGCAGGGCAGGGCTACACCTTC,CASSLMAGQGYTF
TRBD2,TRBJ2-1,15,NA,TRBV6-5,TGTGCCAGCAAAAATGGGCTAGCGGGTTTTGGTGAGCAGTTCTTC,CASKNGLAGFGEQFF
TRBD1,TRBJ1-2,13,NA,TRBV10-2,TGCGCCAGCGGGACAGGGGCTAACTATGGCTACACCTTC,CASGTGANYGYTF